The clone carrying this TCR beta chain has a single count. PCR used 60 Vbeta primers and 13 Jbeta primers. Profiling relied on immunoSEQ multiplex PCR, and the TCRdb table lists in-frame clones only, not all of them. The data show 140,000 to 150,000 clones, about three quarters seen once. This entry belongs to a study of cytomegalovirus exposure and HLA in healthy donors. This CDR3 comprises 15 residues. V lost 7 bases and J lost 7; bases outside the gene matches: 13. Germline values: CDR1 SNHLY, CDR2 FYNNEI. The sequence came from a man aged 35 to 55 in good health and CMV-seropositive. Sequencing was carried out using PBMCs. This chain uses TRBV2 with TRBJ2-1, with 7 positions matching TRBD2. The CDR3 sequence: CASTRKGTIPNEQFF. The CDR3 region has the DNA TGTGCCAGCACCCGAAAGGGGACTATCCCAAATGAGCAGTTCTTC.